One sample yielded the 6 T cell receptor beta chains listed below, sequenced in a study of T cells in Graves' hyperthyroidism and ophthalmopathy. There were TCR beta CDR3 regions amplified from RNA transcripts. HTBI primers were the set used in a first-round RT-PCR of the TCR CDR3. TCRdb recomputed calls from the multiplex PCR reads with MiXCR, one row per CDR3 protein. This sample has around 600,000 distinct CDR3 sequences; about 15% occur once, and the top ten carry under 15%. The sample was blood. The receptors were sampled from a woman between 45 and 60 years old with Graves' ophthalmopathy.

This clonotype showed up just a few times. J is TRBJ1-6 and V is TRBV6-1, with D unclear. The CDR3 contains 17 residues. Germline V gene lookup returns CDR1 MNHNS and CDR2 SASEGT. V shed 6 bases and J shed 0 bases, with 15 bases lying between them. This CDR3 is CASSNRAGSSYNSPLHF. The CDR3 DNA follows: TGTGCCAGCAGCAACCGGGCCGGGAGCTCCTATAATTCACCCCTCCACTTT.

The chain has TRBV29-1 and TRBJ2-7, with 12 bases aligning to TRBD2. The CDR3 consists of 13 residues. Germline CDR1 and CDR2: SQVTM and ANQGSEA. The trim removed 8 bases at V and 4 bases at J, leaving 6 bases unmatched. CDR3 coding DNA: TGCAGCTTTAAGACTAGCGGGGGATACGAGCAGTACTTC. It yields the protein CSFKTSGGYEQYF.

This clonotype was counted ten times or more. The gene calls are TRBV20-1 and TRBJ2-3; D ambiguous. Per germline, CDR1 DFQATT and CDR2 SNEGSKA (reference sequence). CDR3 length: 13 residues. Trimming pared 0 bases from V and 3 bases from J, leaving 7 bases between. CDR3 protein: CSARDTFTDTQYF. CDR3 nucleotides: TGCAGTGCTAGAGATACATTTACAGATACGCAGTATTTT.

This clonotype was picked up many times. The rearrangement links TRBV11-2 to TRBJ1-3; D perhaps matches TRBD1 (5 bases). V lost 0 bases and J 1 base, leaving 10 bases between the germline ends. CDR1 and CDR2 from the germline V gene are SGHAT and FQNNGV. The CDR3 is made up of 16 amino acids. CDR3 amino acids: CASSLDPRASGNTIYF. The CDR3 nucleotides are TGTGCCAGCAGCTTAGATCCCAGGGCATCTGGAAACACCATATATTTT.

This clonotype has ten or more counts. V is TRBV29-1 and J is TRBJ1-1; possibly TRBD1 for D (6 bases). Germline V gene sequence: CDR1 SQVTM, CDR2 ANQGSEA. The CDR3 has 12 amino acids. V gave up 4 bases and J gave up 4 bases, with 10 bases separating them. The CDR3 reads CSVVRGVTEAFF. The CDR3 nucleotides read TGCAGCGTTGTGAGGGGGGTCACTGAAGCTTTCTTT.

This clonotype has at least ten counts. The chain uses TRBV7-3 and TRBJ2-5, with unresolved D. Germline CDR1 is SGHTA and CDR2 is FQGTGA. Trimming stripped 5 bases from V and 0 bases from J, with 16 bases between. This CDR3 comprises 16 residues. CDR3 coding DNA: TGTGCCAGCAGCCTTCGACTGGTATTGGACCAAGAGACCCAGTACTTC. Translation: CASSLRLVLDQETQYF.